This entry features one T cell receptor (beta chain) sequence. Antigen specificity is unknown. This entry is derived from a study of cytomegalovirus exposure and HLA in healthy donors. Broader study findings: Researchers reported that a few CMV-associated chains were confirmed in vitro as CMV antigen-specific.

CDR3 length: 16 residues. The germline CDR1 and CDR2 sequences are MDHEN and SYDVKM. The V end lost 2 bases, the J end lost 6 bases, and 17 bases lay between the germline ends. Primers for the PCR totalled 60 Vbeta and 13 Jbeta. Sequenced by immunoSEQ multiplex PCR; TCRdb stores in-frame clones only, minus some. This table holds more than 85,000 clones, around 80% found once. The clonotype originates from a male donor in good health and CMV-seropositive. This chain connects TRBV28 to TRBJ1-5; D is ambiguous. The specimen was PBMCs. The CDR3 protein is CASSLNSRGFGQPQHF. CDR3 sequence (DNA): TGTGCCAGCAGTTTAAACTCTCGCGGTTTTGGTCAGCCCCAGCATTTT.